Shown below are 32 T cell receptor beta chains from a single sample sequenced in a study of neurological immune-mediated disorders (dated by TCRdb to about 2019). Library creation used 5' RACE. These reads were obtained on an Illumina HiSeq 2500. Using fastp trimming at Q25 and MiXCR clonotype assembly, TCRdb reanalyzed the public sequencing data and kept in-frame beta chains. Rows are unified per CDR3 protein, each entry keeping the most common DNA and genes. The sample yields about 48,000 distinct CDR3 sequences; roughly an eighth were counted once. Around 9% of the sample lies in the top ten. The time point label on this specimen signifies: longitudinal time-point 3. The sequenced sample consisted of PBMCs. The receptors derive from a male donor with HTLV-1-associated myelopathy (HAM/TSP).

The table lists this clonotype with many counts. V gene TRBV12-3 or TRBV12-4 combines with J gene TRBJ1-6; D is uncertain. Trimming shortened V by 3 bases and J by 7 bases, and 10 bases separated the two germline ends. This CDR3 comprises 14 residues. The DNA for the CDR3 is TGTGCCAGCAGTTTTAAGGGAGACAATTCACCCCTCCACTTT. Encoded protein: CASSFKGDNSPLHF.

This clonotype is categorized as medium-sized. V and J are TRBV7-2 and TRBJ2-7; D is ambiguous. With 1 base removed from V and 2 bases from J, the gap between germline ends came to 6 bases. The CDR3 covers 13 residues. CDR1 SGHTA and CDR2 FQGNSA come from the germline V gene. CDR3 protein: CASSLEATYEQYF. The CDR3 nucleotides read TGTGCCAGCAGCTTAGAGGCAACCTACGAGCAGTACTTC.

This clonotype was counted many times. J is TRBJ1-2 and V is TRBV4-3; 9 bases fit TRBD1. The CDR3 is made up of 15 amino acids. J lost 4 bases, V lost 1 base, and 4 bases had no gene match. Germline V CDR1 and CDR2: LGHNA, YSLEER. CDR3 protein: CASSQGDRGIYGYTF. CDR3 DNA: TGCGCCAGCAGCCAAGGAGACAGGGGGATCTATGGCTACACCTTC.

The J gene is TRBJ2-1, the V gene TRBV20-1; D uncertain. Between the trimmed V and J ends, which lost 2 bases and 6 bases, there was a span of 14 bases. The germline gives CDR1 DFQATT, CDR2 SNEGSKA (reference sequence). There are 14 residues in the CDR3. In nucleotides, the CDR3 is TGCAGTGCTAGACCCCGGAACTATCCCAATGAGCAGTTCTTC. This encodes CSARPRNYPNEQFF.

The sample holds many counts of this clonotype. The J gene is TRBJ1-3, the V gene TRBV20-1; D may be TRBD1 (6 bases). V was shortened by 3 bases and J by 2 bases, with 14 bases between the two germline ends. Germline V CDR1 and CDR2: DFQATT, SNEGSKA (reference sequence). This CDR3 is built from 15 residues. The CDR3 bases are TGCAGTGCTAGGGGGAGGGGGGTAGCTGGAAACACCATATATTTT. It is translated as CSARGRGVAGNTIYF.

This clonotype has a handful of counts. The chain employs TRBV20-1 and TRBJ2-5; 9 bases line up with TRBD1. The V segment lost 6 bases and the J segment 5 bases; nucleotides outside the gene matches: 13. Germline assignment: CDR1 DFQATT and CDR2 SNEGSKA (reference sequence). The CDR3 is 15 amino acids. This CDR3 reads CSAETDRGWVETQYF. In DNA, the CDR3 is TGCAGTGCCGAAACAGACAGGGGGTGGGTCGAGACCCAGTACTTC.

Within the sample, this clonotype is medium-sized (0.01 to 0.1%). The chain recombines TRBV28 with TRBJ2-7, with D possibly being TRBD1 (6 bases). Trimming shortened V by 4 bases and J by 4 bases, and 17 bases separated the two germline ends. Germline V lookup: CDR1 MDHEN, CDR2 SYDVKM. The CDR3 runs to 15 residues. This CDR3 is CASSSILDRSYEQYF. CDR3 sequence (DNA): TGTGCCAGCAGTTCCATACTTGACAGGTCATACGAGCAGTACTTC.

In this sample, this clonotype turned up many times. The chain is built from TRBV4-3 and TRBJ2-1, with D unresolved. Between the trimmed V and J ends, which lost 1 base and 2 bases, there was a span of 9 bases. CDR1 is LGHNA and CDR2 is YSLEER in the germline V gene. The CDR3 runs to 15 residues. CDR3 loop: CASSQGTGAYNEQFF. The CDR3 DNA follows: TGCGCCAGCAGCCAAGGGACGGGCGCCTACAATGAGCAGTTCTTC.

The chain combines TRBV18 with TRBJ2-7; either TRBD1 or TRBD2 may fit D (5 bases each). Deletions cut 3 bases from V and 5 bases from J, with 14 bases between. The CDR3 is made up of 14 amino acids. From germline, CDR1 is KGHSH and CDR2 LQKENI. The CDR3 sequence: CASSPGLKRDEQYF. The DNA for the CDR3 is TGTGCCAGCTCACCGGGGCTTAAGAGGGACGAGCAGTACTTC.

This clonotype came up many times. The gene calls are TRBV20-1 and TRBJ1-2, with unresolved D. Germline-derived CDR1 and CDR2 are DFQATT and SNEGSKA (reference sequence). V lost 3 bases and J lost 8, with 10 bases in between. The CDR3 sequence is 11 residues long. Written as DNA, the CDR3 is TGCAGTGCTAGTGACGAGAGGGGCTACACCTTC. This sequence encodes CSASDERGYTF.

Ten or more counts support this clonotype. The gene calls are TRBV5-1 and TRBJ2-6, with D tentatively TRBD1 or TRBD2 (5 bases each). CDR1 is SGHRS, CDR2 YFSETQ, per germline. V shed 0 bases and J shed 2 bases, with 21 bases lying between them. The CDR3 loop spans 20 amino acids. For the CDR3, the DNA is TGCGCCAGCAGCTTGGCCAATTCTTGGGGGAAGGAGGCTGGGGCCAACGTCCTGACTTTC. This gives the protein CASSLANSWGKEAGANVLTF.

This clonotype was seen at least ten times. This chain joins TRBV7-2 and TRBJ2-3; D possibly corresponds to TRBD2 (7 bases). Per the germline V gene, CDR1 is SGHTA and CDR2 is FQGNSA. CDR3 length: 13 amino acids. Trimming took off 7 bases at V and 5 bases at J, with 13 bases between the two ends. The CDR3 here is CASTAGARDTQYF. CDR3 nucleotide sequence: TGTGCCAGCACGGCGGGGGCTCGAGATACGCAGTATTTT.

There are many counts of this clonotype. The chain uses TRBV27 and TRBJ1-2; D is unclear. Trimming removed 8 bases from V and 6 bases from J, with 19 bases in between. Germline V gene lookup returns CDR1 MNHEY and CDR2 SMNVEV (reference sequence). The CDR3 totals 14 residues. CDR3 in DNA: TGTGCCAGCCGTCCAGGCCTCCGGGCGGATGGCTACACCTTC. This codes for CASRPGLRADGYTF.

This clonotype was detected many times. The chain employs TRBV7-3 and TRBJ2-7; 7 nucleotides line up with TRBD1. Germline assignment: CDR1 SGHTA and CDR2 FQGTGA. CDR3 length: 15 amino acids. The V and J ends lost 5 bases and 0 bases, in that order; junction bases with no gene match: 7. CDR3 sequence (DNA): TGTGCCAGCAGCCGCCCCAGGGGGATCTCCTACGAGCAGTACTTC. Its translation: CASSRPRGISYEQYF.

This clonotype was recorded many times. The chain couples TRBV5-5 to TRBJ2-1, with D unclear. The CDR3 is 14 amino acids. CDR1 and CDR2 from the germline V gene are SGHKS and YYEKEE (reference sequence). The V end lost 5 bases, the J end lost 0 bases, and 9 bases lay between the germline ends. CDR3 loop: CASSNMGSYNEQFF. The CDR3, as DNA: TGTGCCAGCAGTAACATGGGCTCCTACAATGAGCAGTTCTTC.

The V call is TRBV27, the J call TRBJ2-1; no clear D gene. Germline V gene sequence: CDR1 MNHEY, CDR2 SMNVEV (reference sequence). V lost 6 bases, J lost 8 bases, and 20 bases lay in between. This CDR3 is 15 amino acids long. CDR3 amino acids: CASSHGRRPNDEQFF. CDR3 DNA: TGTGCCAGCAGCCATGGGCGGCGCCCCAACGATGAGCAGTTCTTC.

This clonotype showed up many times. The V gene is TRBV10-3, the J gene TRBJ1-2; 7 bases are shared with TRBD1. J was trimmed by 8 bases and V by 8 bases; bases with no gene match: 14. Germline CDR1 is ENHRY and CDR2 is SYGVKD. The CDR3 extends over 14 amino acids. CDR3 residues: CAIESRGSEKGYTF. DNA of the CDR3: TGTGCCATCGAGTCCAGGGGGTCGGAGAAGGGCTACACCTTC.

This clonotype has at least ten counts. The chain recombines TRBV18 with TRBJ1-2, with D unclear. The germline V gene has CDR1 KGHSH and CDR2 LQKENI. The V and J ends lost 1 base and 1 base respectively, with 4 bases between them. CDR3 size: 13 residues. DNA for the CDR3: TGTGCCAGCTCACCACAGGATAACTATGGCTACACCTTC. This sequence encodes CASSPQDNYGYTF.

The chain uses TRBV4-3 and TRBJ2-1; TRBD1 agrees at 10 bases. This CDR3 is built from 16 residues. CDR1 and CDR2 from the germline V gene are LGHNA and YSLEER. V was clipped by 5 bases and J by 1 base; unmatched bases: 5. CDR3 sequence (DNA): TGCGCCAGCAGCACCGGACAGGGGGGTTCCTACAATGAGCAGTTCTTC. This encodes CASSTGQGGSYNEQFF.

This clonotype was found a few times. The chain is built from TRBV20-1 and TRBJ2-5; no definite D call. The CDR3 has 14 residues. Germline V gene sequence: CDR1 DFQATT, CDR2 SNEGSKA (reference sequence). Trimming cost V 0 bases and J 1 base, with 9 bases left between them. The CDR3 is CSARDIRVQETQYF. The CDR3, as DNA: TGCAGTGCTAGAGATATTAGAGTCCAAGAGACCCAGTACTTC.

This clonotype was counted ten times or more. The chain combines TRBV20-1 with TRBJ1-5; D gene uncertain. The V gene lost 5 bases and the J gene lost 9 bases, with 11 bases spanning the gap. This CDR3 contains 11 residues. Germline values: CDR1 DFQATT, CDR2 SNEGSKA (reference sequence). This CDR3 reads CSAEMAGPQHF. For the CDR3, the DNA is TGCAGTGCTGAGATGGCTGGGCCCCAGCATTTT.

Comment on this clonotype: No conserved phenylalanine or tryptophan is present at the end of the CDR3, so a read error is the likely explanation. The chain employs TRBV20-1 and TRBJ2-5, with TRBD1 matching 10 bases. J gave up 5 bases and V 6 bases, and 6 bases lay outside the gene matches. The CDR3 length is 13 residues. The germline gives CDR1 DFQATT, CDR2 SNEGSKA (reference sequence). The CDR3 sequence: CSARGTGVETQYL. DNA for the CDR3: TGCAGTGCCCGTGGGACAGGGGTCGAGACCCAGTACTTA.

Comment on this clonotype: A much larger clonotype is one base distant, so this may be a read error. This chain links TRBV5-6 with TRBJ2-7; D is possibly TRBD1 (5 bases). The CDR3 totals 14 residues. Trimming took off 2 bases at V and 7 bases at J, with 16 bases between the two ends. Germline V gene data show CDR1 as SGHDT and CDR2 as YYEEEE. The DNA for the CDR3 is TGTGCCAGCAGCTTCCTCAGGGTGGGCAATGAGCAGTACTTC. Encoded protein: CASSFLRVGNEQYF.

This clonotype counts as medium-sized. The chain carries TRBV5-1 and TRBJ2-5; D assignment may be TRBD1 or TRBD2 (6 bases each). This CDR3 has 14 residues. The ends were cut back, 2 bases at V and 5 bases at J, with 13 bases in the middle. The germline V gene has CDR1 SGHRS and CDR2 YFSETQ. CDR3 bases: TGCGCCAGCAGCTTTCAACCGGGGGCCGAGACCCAGTACTTC. Protein: CASSFQPGAETQYF.

The rearrangement uses TRBV7-2 and TRBJ2-1; TRBD2 agrees at 10 bases. This CDR3 contains 15 residues. V was pared by 8 bases and J by 8 bases, with 12 bases of the junction left unmatched. Germline lookup yields CDR1 SGHTA and CDR2 FQGNSA. DNA of the CDR3: TGTGCCAGCCTCCTAACTAGCGGGGACCTATATGAGCAGTTCTTC. Its translation: CASLLTSGDLYEQFF.

This clonotype has at least ten counts. The chain recombines TRBV20-1 with TRBJ1-5; no reliable D call. The V gene's germline CDR1 is DFQATT and CDR2 SNEGSKA (reference sequence). The CDR3 is made up of 13 amino acids. V lost 3 bases and J 2 bases, leaving 8 bases between the germline ends. The CDR3 loop is CSARAHGNQPQHF. The CDR3 region has the DNA TGCAGTGCTAGGGCCCACGGCAATCAGCCCCAGCATTTT.

This clonotype was detected many times. The V call is TRBV20-1, the J call TRBJ1-5; possible D gene TRBD1, 5 bases. The CDR3 length is 14 residues. Germline-derived CDR1 and CDR2 are DFQATT and SNEGSKA (reference sequence). V was clipped by 6 bases and J by 7 bases, with 19 bases between them. The CDR3 loop reads CSAQRDGGVQPQHF. Here the CDR3 DNA reads TGCAGTGCGCAGAGGGACGGTGGAGTCCAGCCCCAGCATTTT.

In this sample, this clonotype turned up many times. The V call is TRBV15, the J call TRBJ2-1, with D perhaps TRBD1 (6 bases). From germline, CDR1 is LNHNV and CDR2 YYDKDF (reference sequence). This CDR3 has 14 amino acids. V lost 5 bases to trimming and J lost 5 bases, with 13 bases between them. The CDR3, as DNA: TGTGCCACCAGCTCAGGGGACATAGACAATGAGCAGTTCTTC. Translated: CATSSGDIDNEQFF.

The table lists this clonotype with many counts. The J gene is TRBJ1-5, the V gene TRBV12-3 or TRBV12-4, with a possible D match to TRBD1 (6 bases). The CDR3 extends over 12 amino acids. Trimming removed 6 bases from V and 6 bases from J, with 9 bases in between. The DNA for the CDR3 is TGTGCCAGCAGCGACAGGTTTCAGCCCCAGCATTTT. Residues: CASSDRFQPQHF.

This clonotype is categorized as medium-sized. The J gene is TRBJ2-1, the V gene TRBV29-1; the D is unclear. The CDR3 runs to 10 residues. Trimming took off 5 bases at V and 9 bases at J, with 8 bases between the two ends. Germline V gives CDR1 SQVTM, CDR2 ANQGSEA. CDR3 in amino acids: CSVSTLEQFF. For the CDR3, the DNA is TGCAGCGTTTCGACCCTTGAGCAGTTCTTC.

The table lists this clonotype with a few counts. The rearrangement joins TRBV5-1 to TRBJ2-5; D might be TRBD1 or TRBD2, each matching 5 bases. The CDR3 totals 14 residues. Germline CDR1 reads SGHRS; CDR2 reads YFSETQ. V gave up 3 bases and J gave up 7 bases, with 16 bases separating them. The CDR3 DNA is TGCGCCAGCAGCTCGGGACCGCCCCCCCCGACCCAGTACTTC. Translating gives CASSSGPPPPTQYF.

This clonotype was seen repeatedly, ten times or more. The chain links TRBV27 to TRBJ2-1, with 14 nucleotides matching TRBD2. With V trimmed by 4 bases and J by 2 bases, 10 bases remained unmatched. The CDR3 covers 19 residues. Germline CDR1 is MNHEY and CDR2 is SMNVEV (reference sequence). The CDR3 here is CASSSRGTSGGKTYNEQFF. The CDR3 coding sequence is TGTGCCAGCAGTTCCCGGGGGACTAGCGGGGGAAAAACCTACAATGAGCAGTTCTTC.